This T cell receptor (beta chain) was identified during a study of blood T cell repertoires in COVID-19. Clones were sequenced by immunoSEQ multiplex PCR, and TCRdb holds only the in-frame ones, with some missing. The repertoire holds approximately 200,000 clones, with around 90% as singletons. This CDR3 spans 13 amino acids. Germline V gives CDR1 KGHDR, CDR2 SFDVKD. Trimming cost V 4 bases and J 6 bases; bases outside gene matches: 5. This clonotype was obtained from a young man with COVID-19, enrolled during active disease. Material: peripheral blood. The rearrangement links TRBV24-1 to TRBJ2-7, with 7 bases matching TRBD1. The DNA of the CDR3 is TGTGCCACCAGTGACTCCAGGGGGATCGAGCAGTACTTC. This encodes CATSDSRGIEQYF.